Sequencing of this T cell receptor (beta chain) was carried out in a study of blood T cells in healthy people across ages. Primers used in a second PCR of about 6 to 11 cycles were a sample-barcoded 5' primer and a J-beta primer mix. A 12-random-nucleotide template-switch adaptor tagged each cDNA molecule. MiXCR, applied by TCRdb to the 5' RACE reads, yields one record per CDR3 protein. The sample lists around 1,500,000 distinct CDR3 sequences; 42% were seen once. J lost 2 bases, V lost 7 bases, and 9 bases had no gene match. Germline CDR1 SNHLY, CDR2 FYNNEI. The CDR3 has 15 residues. The chain employs TRBV2 and TRBJ2-5; TRBD2 agrees at 8 bases. The sequence was collected from a woman younger than 30 in good health. Sample: blood. DNA of the CDR3: TGTGCCAGCAAAGACGGGAGGGCTAGTCAAGAGACCCAGTACTTC. Translated, it gives CASKDGRASQETQYF.